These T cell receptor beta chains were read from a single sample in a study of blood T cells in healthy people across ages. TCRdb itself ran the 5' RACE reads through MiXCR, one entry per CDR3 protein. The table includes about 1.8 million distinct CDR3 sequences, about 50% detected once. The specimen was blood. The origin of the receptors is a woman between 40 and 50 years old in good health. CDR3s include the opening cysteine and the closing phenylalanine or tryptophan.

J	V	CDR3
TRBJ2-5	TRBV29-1	CSVGLVEKMTQYF
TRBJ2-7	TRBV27	CASSPPRGMCTYEQYF
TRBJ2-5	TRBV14	CASSQDIRRDRGTQYF
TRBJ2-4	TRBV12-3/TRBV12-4	CASSPVGGDRDIQYF
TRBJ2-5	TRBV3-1	CASSHKLAGGFQETQYF
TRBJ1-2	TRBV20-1	CSARAPGRGDAYGYTF
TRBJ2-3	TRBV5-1	CASSLNPTTDTQYF
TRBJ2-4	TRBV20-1	CSAGGAGNIQYF
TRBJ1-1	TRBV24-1	CATSEAGVPEAFF
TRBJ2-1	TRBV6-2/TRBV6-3	CASSYSSGANEQFF
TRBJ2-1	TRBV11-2	CASSTGSLFEQFF
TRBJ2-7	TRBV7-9	CASSLVGQGFGEQYF
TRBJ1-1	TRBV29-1	CSERPRGDGNTEAFF
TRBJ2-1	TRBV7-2	CAGAGGFFLGEQFF
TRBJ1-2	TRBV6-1	CASSFKPGQKANYGYTF
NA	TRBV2	CAGIRGETQYF
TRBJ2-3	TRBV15	CATSRNIAGGSTDTQYF
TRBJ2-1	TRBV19	CASSIEGTRVGRNEQFF
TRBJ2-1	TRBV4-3	CASSQDYRGISYNEQFF
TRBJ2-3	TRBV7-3	CASSLTPGEGADTQYF
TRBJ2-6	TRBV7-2	CASTTSGGGGANVLTF
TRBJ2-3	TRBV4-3	CASSRSTGITDTQYF
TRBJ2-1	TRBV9	CASSVELAGGPYNEQFF
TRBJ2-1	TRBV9	CTSSGPGGGYNEQFF
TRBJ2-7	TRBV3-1	CASSYTGGPTYEQYF
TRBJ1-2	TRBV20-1	CSAPFGQLLYGYTF
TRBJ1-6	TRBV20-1	CSARAGTGGGRALHF
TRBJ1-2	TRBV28	CASSPGRGANYGYTF
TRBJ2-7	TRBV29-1	CSVQLRTGVAYEQYF
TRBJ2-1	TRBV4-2	CASSRTGTGGYNEQFF
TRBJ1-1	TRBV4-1	CASSQEWGRGFGTEAFF
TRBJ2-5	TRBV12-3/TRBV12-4	CASKGQGLGNEQYF
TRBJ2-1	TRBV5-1	CASSLSQRGYNEQFF
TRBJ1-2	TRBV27	CASRGQGWSYGYTF
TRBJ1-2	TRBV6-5	CASSWTGGPIYGYTF
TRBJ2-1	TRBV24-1	CATSEGTYNEQFF
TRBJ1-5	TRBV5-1	CASSLDPGSSNQPQHF
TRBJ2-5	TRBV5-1	CASSLATGSQETQYF
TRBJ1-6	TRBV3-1	CASSQGSVGSYNSPLHF
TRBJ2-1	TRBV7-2	CASSLGGTSEQFF
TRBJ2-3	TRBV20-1	CSATARVGGDTQYF
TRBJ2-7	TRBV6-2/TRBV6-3	CASSSRRHSYEQYF
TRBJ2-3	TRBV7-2	CASSPGGLAGVDTQYF
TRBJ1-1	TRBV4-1	CASSQGLGNTEAFF
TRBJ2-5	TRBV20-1	CSASGIQETQYF
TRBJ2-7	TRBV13	CASSVAGDLYEQYF
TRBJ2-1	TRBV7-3	CASRRTGGGGANEQFF
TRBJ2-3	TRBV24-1	CATSGGRGTDTQYF
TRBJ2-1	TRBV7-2	CASGSRDFNEQFF
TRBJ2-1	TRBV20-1	CTGAGDACDEQFF
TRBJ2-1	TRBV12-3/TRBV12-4	CASNLGLAGENEQFF
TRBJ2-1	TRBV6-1	CASRSGAGNEQFF
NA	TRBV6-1	CASSADSASSYNEQYF
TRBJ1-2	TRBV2	CACNPLGYTF
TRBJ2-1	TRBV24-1	CATSDQLIGTRHNEQFF